This T cell receptor beta chain was profiled in a study of cytomegalovirus exposure and HLA in healthy donors (dated by TCRdb to 2017 to 2019). For the wider study: An earlier analysis of several hundred of the donors reported roughly 300 Gb of sequence data and roughly 110 million unique TCR beta sequences from approximately 180 million T cells. About 280 gigabases of sequencing data and approximately 91 million unique TCR sequences made up an early release that covered some 640 HLA-typed donors. The genetic ancestry cluster associated with self-reported Caucasian donors included 81% of the 350 to 500 genotyped donors. The study aimed to test whether signatures of past pathogen exposure could be identified by cataloging public T cell receptors. The study used immunosequencing to profile the T cell repertoires of 670 or so subjects and linked those repertoires to cytomegalovirus serostatus. In addition to the first cohort of several hundred subjects, a separate validation cohort of approximately 130 different subjects was used. High-throughput TCR immunosequencing, statistical association of individual TCRs with disease status, and machine learning were combined to predict cytomegalovirus infection status. In a later analysis, previously published TCR beta repertoires from 670 or so donors were re-analyzed and high-resolution HLA genotyping was added so that TCR occurrence patterns could be studied. Rather than using new phenotypic data, the later analysis identified candidate immune exposures from TCR beta sequences and from how often those sequences occurred across donors. In an earlier analysis of roughly 580 of the donors, high-throughput TCR beta sequencing was used to judge whether each TCR beta V gene segment behaved as functional or pseudogenic. Alongside the repertoire data, information on donor age, sex, ethnicity and CMV serostatus was compiled. Genome-wide SNP genotypes for about 65% of the 666 donors were used in a later genetic analysis, which treated that subset as a discovery cohort. All discovery cohort repertoires had been generated on a single sequencing platform. HLA typing included class I and class II loci at four-digit resolution. The number of donors typed differed by locus, with roughly 629-640 for A, B, C, DRB1 and DQB1, 522 for DQA1, under 610 for DPA1, and roughly 450 for DPB1. Roughly five DR-DQ haplotypes were handled as single units for association and clustering because linkage in the cohort was strong. Across around 400 genotyped donors of the cohort, an average of about 250,000 unique TCR beta nucleotide sequences per donor were sequenced, and roughly a sixth of those sequences were non-productive. Broad study findings and their caveats: This cohort had only TCR beta chains sequenced, and the lack of alpha or paired-chain data limited which features could be detected. A later analysis found that HLA-associated TCR beta chains were more clonally expanded and had lower generation probabilities than equally common non-associated chains. While some public TCRs were present in many individuals, most TCR sequences turned up only very rarely across donors. Roughly 17 rarely observed V segments, including chromosome 9 orphons, were excluded from the earlier analysis of approximately 600 of the donors because counts were too low. For the cohort, immune exposure information was limited to CMV serostatus. Linkage disequilibrium might explain the correlated functional status among segregating V segments, but an unknown experimental factor could not be ruled out. In a later analysis, the rate of TCR association differed among HLA loci, with DRB1 alleles having the most associated TCRs and HLA-C alleles having the fewest. The classifier was reported to diagnose cytomegalovirus status with high specificity and sensitivity in both the original cohort and the validation cohort. A cluster of highly shared sequence variants was judged likely to represent a technical artifact of the sequencing pipeline. Because the 87-base-pair reads could not distinguish some IMGT-functional V segments, including TRBV6-2 and TRBV6-3, those segments were excluded. According to a later genetic analysis, donors in an Asian-associated ancestry cluster had fewer N-insertions in productive TCRs than the approximately 700-donor mean. A further reported finding was that TCR beta sequences accurately predicted the HLA-A and HLA-B alleles for most subjects in the first cohort. Three of the identified cytomegalovirus-associated TCR beta chains were confirmed in vitro to be specific for cytomegalovirus antigens. HLA typing was unavailable for some donors at each locus, so association tests used only the typed subset. In an earlier analysis of about 540 of the donors, most TCR beta V segments were observed in productive rearrangements about 90% or about 30% of the time, broadly matching IMGT annotations. Specific HLA alleles were associated with roughly 16,000 TCR beta sequences at a false discovery rate of 0.05 in a later analysis. In the study, around 160 TCR beta chains were listed as associated with cytomegalovirus. Presence/absence analyses assumed roughly uniform sequencing depth across donors, an assumption that may not hold. The authors suggested that the approach could potentially be extended to other disease states and immunological phenotypes. When HLA alleles, especially DR and DQ, strongly co-occurred, TCR associations were difficult to assign to individual alleles. In a later analysis, several top co-occurrence clusters were reported to appear linked to parvovirus B19, influenza, CMV and Epstein-Barr virus. In a later genetic analysis, a missense DCLRE1C variant was associated with V-gene and J-gene trimming of TCR beta chains, and the association was replicated in an independent cohort. According to a later analysis, most CMV-associated TCR beta chains appeared to be HLA-restricted, and the HLA associations seemed to be driven largely by CMV exposure.

To prepare the library, the immunoSEQ multiplex PCR assay was applied. The multiplex PCR relied on a mix of 60 forward primers for TCR Vbeta segments and 13 reverse primers for TCR Jbeta segments. A multiplex PCR assay on genomic DNA amplified the CDR3 region of rearranged TCR beta genes. The Illumina HiSeq System was used to sequence the amplified TCR beta libraries as 87-base-pair reads. From the authors' description of their analysis: Across the 700 or so repertoires, a later analysis counted some 80 million unique TCR beta chains, some 11 million of which were shared by at least two donors. Raw reads were error-corrected and collapsed into unique sequences by a nearest-neighbor algorithm in which closely related sequences were merged to remove PCR and sequencing errors. V, D and J gene segments were assigned by aligning CDR3 sequences to IMGT reference sequences. For a sequence to be retained, at least a six-nucleotide match to both a V gene segment and a J gene segment was required. A rearrangement counted as productive if the CDR3 had no stop codons and remained in frame with V and J, and every other rearrangement counted as non-productive. Following IMGT convention, CDR3 was defined as the stretch from the second conserved V-encoded cysteine to the conserved J-encoded phenylalanine. The earlier analysis of about 620 of the donors excluded sequences that lacked an unambiguous match to a single V gene segment. An earlier analysis of fewer than 650 of the donors classified V segments as functional when productive rearrangements were above 56.7% and as segregating when the standard deviation between donors was above 5%. To diagnose cytomegalovirus status from the catalog of TCR beta chain sequences, a statistical classification framework was built. V and J gene assignment, in a later analysis, came from comparing TCR nucleotide sequences with IMGT/GENE-DB human TR gene sequences. In a later analysis, CDR3 sequences and most-parsimonious VDJ recombination scenarios were assigned using the TCRdist pipeline. A later analysis defined each TCR beta chain by its CDR3 amino acid sequence plus V-gene family, and excluded reads lacking a unique V-gene family. As a way to deal with suspected cross-contamination and a sequencing artifact, a later analysis dropped 500 to 700 nucleotide sequences that were highly shared and had low generation probability. In a later analysis, a clonal expansion index was calculated for each public chain from normalized within-repertoire ranks of inferred template counts. A later analysis computed generation probabilities with a VDJ recombination model fitted to out-of-frame rearrangements, and checked the results against IGoR. In a later analysis, hypergeometric tests were used to score TCR-TCR, TCR-HLA and TCR-CMV co-occurrence, with a repertoire-size bias correction applied to TCR pairs. In a later analysis, false discovery rates were estimated by permuting HLA or CMV assignments 20 times. In a later analysis, co-occurring TCRs were grouped using DBSCAN, with TCRdist sequence similarity added in when clustering inside HLA-allele-positive subsets. Co-occurrence clustering excluded repertoires with fewer than 30,000 or more than 120,000 public chains, plus five with anomalous nucleotide sharing. The clones in this table, taken by TCRdb from immuneACCESS, are in-frame only. Not every clone is retained; where verified, under half of the shortfall comes from an unresolved V gene, and the cause of the rest is unknown. V and J calls plus clone size are reproduced from that table; the DNA served to infer D and trimming. The sample data list 200,000 to 300,000 clones, and over 75% of these were observed just once. The ten largest clones capture approximately 0.49% of the sample.

In total, approximately 690 healthy bone marrow donors made up the cohort. At the time of sampling, every cohort member was nominally healthy, though immune exposures that went unrecorded were likely present. The donor was CMV seronegative and belonged to the group of 380 or so seronegative cohort members. A peripheral blood sample was collected from each donor, and TCR beta sequencing was performed on peripheral blood mononuclear cells. Genomic DNA extraction from the blood cell samples was performed with the Qiagen DNeasy Blood Extraction Kit. The junction shows trimming of 2 bases on V and 0 bases on J, and the gene matches do not reach 8 bases of it. The germline V gene sets CDR1 to KGHSH and CDR2 to LQKENI. The CDR3 measures 17 amino acids from cysteine to phenylalanine. Only the CDR3 DNA stays, 51 bases, in frame from base 1. As concerns this clone: The antigen this receptor binds is unknown. There are no base qualities to consult, and no much larger clone falls within one base.

Sequenced input: PBMCs. The rearranged chain carries TRBV18 and TRBJ2-3, with TRBD1 identical over 7 junction bases. This clonotype was obtained from a boy younger than 18 in good health and CMV-seronegative. The CDR3 protein is CASSPSIGGISTDTQYF. The DNA sequence is given as TGTGCCAGCTCACCATCTATAGGGGGCATTAGCACAGATACGCAGTATTTT.